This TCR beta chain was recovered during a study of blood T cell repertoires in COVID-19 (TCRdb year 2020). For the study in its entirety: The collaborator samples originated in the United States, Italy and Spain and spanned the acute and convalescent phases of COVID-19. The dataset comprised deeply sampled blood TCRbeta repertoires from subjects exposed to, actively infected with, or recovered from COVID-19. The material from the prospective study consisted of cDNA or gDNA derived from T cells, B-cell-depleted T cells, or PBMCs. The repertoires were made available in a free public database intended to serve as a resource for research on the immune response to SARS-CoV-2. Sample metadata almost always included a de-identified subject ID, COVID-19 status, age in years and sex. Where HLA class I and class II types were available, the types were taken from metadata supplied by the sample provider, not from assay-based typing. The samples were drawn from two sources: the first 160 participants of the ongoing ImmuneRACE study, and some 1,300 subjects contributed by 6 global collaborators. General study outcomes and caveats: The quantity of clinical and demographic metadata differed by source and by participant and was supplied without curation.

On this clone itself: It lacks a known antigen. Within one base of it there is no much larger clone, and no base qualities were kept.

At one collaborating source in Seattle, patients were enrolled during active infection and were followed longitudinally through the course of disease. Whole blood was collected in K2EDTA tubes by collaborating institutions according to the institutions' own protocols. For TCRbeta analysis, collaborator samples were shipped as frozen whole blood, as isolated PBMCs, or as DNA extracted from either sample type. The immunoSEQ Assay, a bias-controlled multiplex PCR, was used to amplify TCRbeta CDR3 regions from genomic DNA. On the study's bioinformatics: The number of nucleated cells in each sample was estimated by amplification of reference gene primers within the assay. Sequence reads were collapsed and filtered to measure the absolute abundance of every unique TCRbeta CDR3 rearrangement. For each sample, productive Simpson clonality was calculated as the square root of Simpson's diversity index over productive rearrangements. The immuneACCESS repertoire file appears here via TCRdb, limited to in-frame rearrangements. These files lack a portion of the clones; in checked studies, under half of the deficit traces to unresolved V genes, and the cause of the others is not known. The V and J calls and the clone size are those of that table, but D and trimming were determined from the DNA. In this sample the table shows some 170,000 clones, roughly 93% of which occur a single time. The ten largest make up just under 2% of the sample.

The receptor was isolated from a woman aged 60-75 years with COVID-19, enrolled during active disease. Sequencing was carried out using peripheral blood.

For the CDR3, the sequence is CASDGQGGEKLFF. The bases read TGTGCCAGCGACGGACAGGGCGGGGAAAAACTGTTTTTT. Rearrangement joined TRBV2 to TRBJ1-4; 8 central nucleotides agree with TRBD1. From V the trimming removes 8 bases and from J it removes 8 bases, while the gene matches leave 7 bases of the junction unaccounted for. CDR1 SNHLY and CDR2 FYNNEI are derived from the germline V gene. The CDR3 runs 13 amino acids, cysteine and phenylalanine included. CDR3 DNA only is kept here, 39 bases in frame from base 1.